This T cell receptor (beta chain) is from a study of T cells in tumors after PD-1 blockade. For the study at large: Daily vismodegib 150 mg continued in a subset of anti-PD-1-treated patients. Peripheral blood samples averaged around 38,000 unique clonotypes and around 120,000 templates. Broader study findings: Roughly two fifths of tumor TCR clonotypes were also found in blood.

The CDR3 length is 16 residues. V dropped 3 bases and J dropped 6; count of bases not matched to a gene: 9. Germline-derived CDR1 and CDR2 are KGHDR and SFDVKD. This clone was seen once. Its antigen is not identified. The table came from immunoSEQ multiplex PCR; TCRdb's copy has only in-frame clones and leaves some out. The table records 60,000 to 75,000 clones, approximately 79% of them present only once. Input was about 616 ng to 6,500 ng of genomic DNA from tumor or blood. The rearrangement joins TRBV24-1 to TRBJ2-2, with TRBD1 identical over 7 bases. Sample: PBMCs, taken after anti-PD-1 treatment. This clonotype was sampled from a human donor with basal cell carcinoma. CDR3 in amino acids: CATSDPRQGRAGELFF. Here the CDR3 DNA reads TGTGCCACCAGTGATCCCCGACAGGGTAGGGCCGGGGAGCTGTTTTTT.